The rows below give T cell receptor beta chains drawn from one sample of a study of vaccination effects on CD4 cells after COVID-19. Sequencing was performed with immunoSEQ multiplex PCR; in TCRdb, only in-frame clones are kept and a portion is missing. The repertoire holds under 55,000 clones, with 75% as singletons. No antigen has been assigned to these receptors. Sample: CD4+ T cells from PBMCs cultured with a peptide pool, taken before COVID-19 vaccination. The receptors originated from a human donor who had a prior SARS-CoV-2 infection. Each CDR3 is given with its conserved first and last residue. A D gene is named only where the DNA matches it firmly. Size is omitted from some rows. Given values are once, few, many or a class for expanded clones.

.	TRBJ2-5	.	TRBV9	TGTGCCAGCAGCGTAGGACAGAACCAAGAGACCCAGTACTTC	CASSVGQNQETQYF
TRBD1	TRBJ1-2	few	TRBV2	TGTGCCAGCATCAGACAGGGGGCGAATGGCTACACCTTC	CASIRQGANGYTF
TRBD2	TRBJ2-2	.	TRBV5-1	TGCGCCAGCAGTCCTCCCTCAGGACTAGCGGCCCCCACCGGGGAGCTGTTTTTT	CASSPPSGLAAPTGELFF
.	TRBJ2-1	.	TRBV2	TGTGCCAGCAGTGGTGGGGACCGGGCCTATGAGCAGTTCTTC	CASSGGDRAYEQFF
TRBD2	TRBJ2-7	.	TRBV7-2	TGTGCCAGCAGCACCCGGGGGGACTACGAGCAGTACTTC	CASSTRGDYEQYF
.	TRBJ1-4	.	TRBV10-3	TGTGCCATCAGTGGACACGGGACCAGTAATAATGAAAAACTGTTTTTT	CAISGHGTSNNEKLFF
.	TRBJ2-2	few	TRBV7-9	TGTGCCAGCAGCTTAATCGCTTCGGGGGAGCTGTTTTTT	CASSLIASGELFF
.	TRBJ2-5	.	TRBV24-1	TGTGCCACCAGTGATGGACGGGAGTTGGAGACCCAGTACTTC	CATSDGRELETQYF
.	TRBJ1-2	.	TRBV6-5	TGTGCCAGCGGAGTAAACTATGGCTACACCTTC	CASGVNYGYTF
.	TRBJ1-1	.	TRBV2	TGTGCCAGCAGTGACGCAGGGTTCGTGGCTTTCTTT	CASSDAGFVAFF
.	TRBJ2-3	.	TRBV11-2	TGTGCCAGCAGCTCTCAGGGATGGAGCGCAGATACGCAGTATTTT	CASSSQGWSADTQYF
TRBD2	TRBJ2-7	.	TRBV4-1	TGCGCCAGCAGCCAAGGGGACGGCGGGGGCTCCTACGAGCAGTACTTC	CASSQGDGGGSYEQYF
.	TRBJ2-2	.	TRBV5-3	TGTGCCAGAACCTCTAGTCGGGAGATTGGAAACACCGGGGAGCTGTTTTTT	CARTSSREIGNTGELFF
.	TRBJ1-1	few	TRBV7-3	TGTGCCAGCAGCCCGGGGGCAGGGAACACTGAAGCTTTCTTT	CASSPGAGNTEAFF
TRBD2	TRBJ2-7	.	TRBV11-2	TGTGCCAGCAGCCCCACGGGGGGGGCTACCGCCTACGAGCAGTACTTC	CASSPTGGATAYEQYF
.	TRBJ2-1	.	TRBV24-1	TGTGCCACCAGTGTAAGTGGGGAGAGCGACAATGAGCAGTTCTTC	CATSVSGESDNEQFF
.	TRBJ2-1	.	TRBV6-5	TGTGCCAGCAGTTACTCGGTCGCGACCTACAATGAGCAGTTCTTC	CASSYSVATYNEQFF
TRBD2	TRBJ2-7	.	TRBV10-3	TGTGCCATCAGTGGTGGGACTAGCGGGAGGTACGAGCAGTACTTC	CAISGGTSGRYEQYF
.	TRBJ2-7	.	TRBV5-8	TGTGCCAGCAGCCGCGGTGAGACAGTAGACTCCTACGAGCAGTACTTC	CASSRGETVDSYEQYF
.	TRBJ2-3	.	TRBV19	TGTGCCAGTAGTATCTGGTCAGGGGGCACAGATACGCAGTATTTT	CASSIWSGGTDTQYF
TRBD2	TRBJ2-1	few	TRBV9	TGTGCCAGCAGCTTTAGCGGGGGGAACTACAATGAGCAGTTCTTC	CASSFSGGNYNEQFF
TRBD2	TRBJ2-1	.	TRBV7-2	TGTGCCAGCAGCTTAGTATTCGCTAGCGGATACAATGAGCAGTTCTTC	CASSLVFASGYNEQFF
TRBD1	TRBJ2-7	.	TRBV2	TGTGCCGGGGGACAGGGGACCTCCTACGAGCAGTACTTC	CAGGQGTSYEQYF
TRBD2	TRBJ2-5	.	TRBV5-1	TGCGCCAGCAGCCAAGGGACTAGCCAAGAGACCCAGTACTTC	CASSQGTSQETQYF
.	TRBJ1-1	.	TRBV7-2	TGTGCCAGCAGCCGGCAGGTTGACACTGAAGCTTTCTTT	CASSRQVDTEAFF
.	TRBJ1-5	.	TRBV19	TGTGCCAGTAGTGGAGGGAGGGAGAGTGAGCCCCAGCATTTT	CASSGGRESEPQHF
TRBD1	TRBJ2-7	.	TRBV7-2	TGTGCCAGCAGCTCAAACAGGGGATCCTACGAGCAGTACTTC	CASSSNRGSYEQYF
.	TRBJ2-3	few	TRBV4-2	TGTGCCAGCAGCCAAGATTCCAGGGGCTCTAGCACAGATACGCAGTATTTT	CASSQDSRGSSTDTQYF
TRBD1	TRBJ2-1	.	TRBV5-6	TGTGCCAGCAGCTTGCAGGGGGCCAACCTCTACAATGAGCAGTTCTTC	CASSLQGANLYNEQFF
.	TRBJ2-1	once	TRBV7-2	TGTGCCAGCAGCTTTTACGGGCGTGAGCAGTTCTTC	CASSFYGREQFF
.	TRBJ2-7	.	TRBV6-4	TGTGCCAGCAGGCCCCCAACAGGGGAGGAATACGAGCAGTACTTC	CASRPPTGEEYEQYF
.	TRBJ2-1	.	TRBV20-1	TGCGGGATGGGGGGTTACAATGAGCAGTTCTTC	CGMGGYNEQFF
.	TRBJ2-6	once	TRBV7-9	TGTGCCAGCAGCCCGCGGAACCAGGGACCTGGGGCCAACGTCCTGACTTTC	CASSPRNQGPGANVLTF
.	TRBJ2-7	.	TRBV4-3	TGCGCCAGCAGCCAAGCGATTGCCGGGCAAAGATACGAGCAGTACTTC	CASSQAIAGQRYEQYF